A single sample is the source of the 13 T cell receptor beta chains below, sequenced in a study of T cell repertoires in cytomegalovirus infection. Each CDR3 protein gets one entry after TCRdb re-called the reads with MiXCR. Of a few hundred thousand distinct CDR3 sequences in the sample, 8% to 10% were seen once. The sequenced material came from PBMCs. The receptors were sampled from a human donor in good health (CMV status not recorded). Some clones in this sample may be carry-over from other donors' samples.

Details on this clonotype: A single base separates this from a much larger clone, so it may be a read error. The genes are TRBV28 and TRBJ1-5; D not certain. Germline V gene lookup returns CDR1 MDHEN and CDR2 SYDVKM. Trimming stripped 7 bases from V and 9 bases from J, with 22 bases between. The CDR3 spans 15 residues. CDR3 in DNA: TGTGCCAGCAATTTGATTGAGGGTGATCAGAGGCCCCAGCATTTT. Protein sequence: CASNLIEGDQRPQHF.

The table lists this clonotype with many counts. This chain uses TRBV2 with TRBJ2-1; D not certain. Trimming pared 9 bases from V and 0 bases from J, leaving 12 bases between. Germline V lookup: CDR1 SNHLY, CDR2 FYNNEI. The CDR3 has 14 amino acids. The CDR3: CASSRVISYNEQFF. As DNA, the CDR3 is TGTGCCAGTTCCCGGGTTATCTCCTACAATGAGCAGTTCTTC.

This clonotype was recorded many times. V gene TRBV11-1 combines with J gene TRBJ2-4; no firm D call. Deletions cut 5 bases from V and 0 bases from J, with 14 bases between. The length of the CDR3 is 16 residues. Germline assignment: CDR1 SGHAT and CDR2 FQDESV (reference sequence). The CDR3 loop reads CASSEVKNLAKNIQYF. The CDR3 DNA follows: TGTGCCAGCAGCGAGGTCAAAAATCTAGCCAAAAACATTCAGTACTTC.

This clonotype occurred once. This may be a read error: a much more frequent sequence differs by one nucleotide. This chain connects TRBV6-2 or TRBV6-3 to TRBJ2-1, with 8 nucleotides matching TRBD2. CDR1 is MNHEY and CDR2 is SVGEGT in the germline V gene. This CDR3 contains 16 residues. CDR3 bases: TGTCCCAGCAAATTTATAGCGGGGAGCTCCTACAATGAGCAGTTCTTC. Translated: CPSKFIAGSSYNEQFF.

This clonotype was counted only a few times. CDR3 bases: TGTGCCAGCAGCACCATTGGACCGATGGATAGCAATCAGCCCCAGCATTTT. This gives the protein CASSTIGPMDSNQPQHF. The genes are TRBV6-2 or TRBV6-3 and TRBJ1-5; the D is unclear. Germline values: CDR1 MNHEY, CDR2 SVGEGT. The CDR3 sequence is 17 residues long. Trimming took 6 bases from V and 0 from J, leaving 18 bases between them.

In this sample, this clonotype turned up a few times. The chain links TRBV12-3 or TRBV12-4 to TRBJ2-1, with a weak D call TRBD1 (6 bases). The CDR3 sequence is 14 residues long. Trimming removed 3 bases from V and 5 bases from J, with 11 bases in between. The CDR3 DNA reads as TGTGCCAGCAGTTTTAGGACAGTCAACAATGAGCAGTTCTTC. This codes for CASSFRTVNNEQFF.

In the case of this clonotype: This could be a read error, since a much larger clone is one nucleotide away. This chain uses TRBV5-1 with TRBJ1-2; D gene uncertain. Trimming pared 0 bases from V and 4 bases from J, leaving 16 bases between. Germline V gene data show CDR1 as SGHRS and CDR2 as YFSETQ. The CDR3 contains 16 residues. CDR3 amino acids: CASSLEVGRTRYGYTF. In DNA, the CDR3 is TGCGCCAGCAGCTTGGAGGTAGGACGGACTCGCTATGGCTACACCTTC.

CDR3 sequence reads: CASRWTGGAGNTGELFF. CDR3 DNA: TGTGCCAGCAGGTGGACAGGGGGCGCCGGGAACACCGGGGAGCTGTTTTTT. This chain joins TRBV6-6 and TRBJ2-2; TRBD1 matches 11 bases. The germline CDR1 and CDR2 sequences are MNHNY and SVGAGI (reference sequence). The V segment lost 6 bases and the J segment 1 base; nucleotides outside the gene matches: 7. The CDR3 loop spans 17 amino acids.

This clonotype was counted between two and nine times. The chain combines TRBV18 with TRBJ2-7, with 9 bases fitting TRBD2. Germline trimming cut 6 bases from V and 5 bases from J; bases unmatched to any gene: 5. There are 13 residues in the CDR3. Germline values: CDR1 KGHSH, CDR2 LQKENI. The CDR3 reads CASSSGTSNEQYF. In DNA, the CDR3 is TGTGCCAGCTCCTCCGGGACTAGCAACGAGCAGTACTTC.

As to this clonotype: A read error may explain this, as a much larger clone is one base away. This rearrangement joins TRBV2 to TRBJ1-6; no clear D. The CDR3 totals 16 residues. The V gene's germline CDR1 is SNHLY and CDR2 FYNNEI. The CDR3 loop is CTSSRRLSSYNSPLHF. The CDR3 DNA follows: TGTACCAGCAGCAGGCGACTCAGCTCCTATAATTCACCCCTCCACTTT.

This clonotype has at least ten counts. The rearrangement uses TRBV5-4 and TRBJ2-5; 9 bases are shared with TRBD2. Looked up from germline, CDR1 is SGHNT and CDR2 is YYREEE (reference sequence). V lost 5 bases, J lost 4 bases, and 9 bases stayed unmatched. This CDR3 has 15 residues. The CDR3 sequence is CASSSSGGRGETQYF. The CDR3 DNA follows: TGTGCCAGCAGTTCCAGCGGGGGGCGGGGAGAGACCCAGTACTTC. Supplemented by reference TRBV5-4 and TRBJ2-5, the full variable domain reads ETGVTQSPTHLIKTRGQQVTLRCSSQSGHNTVSWYQQALGQGPQFIFQYYREEENGRGNFPPRFSGLQFPNYSSELNVNALELDDSALYLCASSSSGGRGETQYFGPGTRLLVL.

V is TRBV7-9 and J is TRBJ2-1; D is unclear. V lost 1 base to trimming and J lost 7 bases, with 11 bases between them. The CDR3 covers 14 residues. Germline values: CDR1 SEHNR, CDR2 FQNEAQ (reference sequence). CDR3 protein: CASSLVSGRNEQFF. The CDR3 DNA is TGTGCCAGCAGCTTAGTTTCCGGCAGAAATGAGCAGTTCTTC.

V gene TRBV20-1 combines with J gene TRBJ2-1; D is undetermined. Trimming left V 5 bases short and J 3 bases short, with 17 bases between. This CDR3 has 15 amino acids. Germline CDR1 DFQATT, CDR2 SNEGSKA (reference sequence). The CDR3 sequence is CSAESTTGNYNEQFF. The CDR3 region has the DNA TGCAGTGCTGAAAGTACGACTGGTAACTACAATGAGCAGTTCTTC.